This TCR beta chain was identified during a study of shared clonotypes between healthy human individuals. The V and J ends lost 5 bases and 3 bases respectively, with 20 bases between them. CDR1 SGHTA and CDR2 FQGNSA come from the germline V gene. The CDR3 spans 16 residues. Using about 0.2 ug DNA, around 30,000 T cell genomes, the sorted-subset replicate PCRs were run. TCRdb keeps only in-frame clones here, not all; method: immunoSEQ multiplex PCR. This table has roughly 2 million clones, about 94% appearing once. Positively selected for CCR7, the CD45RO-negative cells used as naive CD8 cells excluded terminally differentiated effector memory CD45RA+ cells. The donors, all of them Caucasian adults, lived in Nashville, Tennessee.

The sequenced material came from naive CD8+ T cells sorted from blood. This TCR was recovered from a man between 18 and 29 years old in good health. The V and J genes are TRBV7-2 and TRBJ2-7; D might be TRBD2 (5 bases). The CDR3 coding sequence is TGTGCCAGCAGCCAAGGTCTCAGCCTAGCCTACTACGAGCAGTACTTC. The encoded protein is CASSQGLSLAYYEQYF.